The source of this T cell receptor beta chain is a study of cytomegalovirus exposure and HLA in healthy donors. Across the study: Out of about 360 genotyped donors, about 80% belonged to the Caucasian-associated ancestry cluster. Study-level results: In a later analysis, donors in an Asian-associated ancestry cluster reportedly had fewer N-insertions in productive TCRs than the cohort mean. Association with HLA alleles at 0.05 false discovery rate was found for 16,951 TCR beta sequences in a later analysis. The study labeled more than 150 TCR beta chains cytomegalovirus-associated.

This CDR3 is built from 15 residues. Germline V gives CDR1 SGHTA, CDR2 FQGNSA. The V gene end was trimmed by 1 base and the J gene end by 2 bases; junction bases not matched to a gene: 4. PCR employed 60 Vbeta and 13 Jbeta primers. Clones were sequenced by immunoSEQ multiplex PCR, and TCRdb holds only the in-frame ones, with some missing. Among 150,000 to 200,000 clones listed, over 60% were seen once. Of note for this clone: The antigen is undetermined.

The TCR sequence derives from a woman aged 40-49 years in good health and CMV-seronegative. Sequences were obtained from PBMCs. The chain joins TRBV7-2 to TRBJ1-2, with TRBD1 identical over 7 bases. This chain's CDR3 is CASSLVGTENYGYTF. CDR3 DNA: TGTGCCAGCAGCTTAGTAGGGACAGAAAACTATGGCTACACCTTC.